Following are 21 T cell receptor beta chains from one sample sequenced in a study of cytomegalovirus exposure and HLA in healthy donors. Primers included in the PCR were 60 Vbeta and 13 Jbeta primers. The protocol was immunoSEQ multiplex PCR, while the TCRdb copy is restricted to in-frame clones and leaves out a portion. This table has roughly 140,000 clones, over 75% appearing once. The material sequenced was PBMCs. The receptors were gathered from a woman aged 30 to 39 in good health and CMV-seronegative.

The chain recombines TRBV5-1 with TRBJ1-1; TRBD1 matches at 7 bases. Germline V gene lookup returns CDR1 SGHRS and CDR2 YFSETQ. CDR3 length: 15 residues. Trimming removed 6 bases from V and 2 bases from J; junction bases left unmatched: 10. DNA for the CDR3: TGCGCCAGCACCCGACAGGGTGGTGGCAACACTGAAGCTTTCTTT. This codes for CASTRQGGGNTEAFF.

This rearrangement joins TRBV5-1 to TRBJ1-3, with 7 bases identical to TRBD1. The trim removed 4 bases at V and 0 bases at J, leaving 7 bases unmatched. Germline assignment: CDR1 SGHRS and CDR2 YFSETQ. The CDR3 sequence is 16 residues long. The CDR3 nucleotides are TGCGCCAGCAGCCCGTGGGACAGAAGCTCTGGAAACACCATATATTTT. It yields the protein CASSPWDRSSGNTIYF. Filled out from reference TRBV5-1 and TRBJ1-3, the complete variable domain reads KAGVTQTPRYLIKTRGQQVTLSCSPISGHRSVSWYQQTPGQGLQFLFEYFSETQRNKGNFPGRFSGRQFSNSRSEMNVSTLELGDSALYLCASSPWDRSSGNTIYFGEGSWLTVV.

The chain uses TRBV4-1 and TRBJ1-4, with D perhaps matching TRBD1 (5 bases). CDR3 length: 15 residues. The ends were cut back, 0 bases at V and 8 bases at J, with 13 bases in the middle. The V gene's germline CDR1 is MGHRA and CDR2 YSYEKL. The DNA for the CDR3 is TGCGCCAGCAGCCAAGAAGGGCAGGGAAAAGAAAAACTGTTTTTT. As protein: CASSQEGQGKEKLFF.

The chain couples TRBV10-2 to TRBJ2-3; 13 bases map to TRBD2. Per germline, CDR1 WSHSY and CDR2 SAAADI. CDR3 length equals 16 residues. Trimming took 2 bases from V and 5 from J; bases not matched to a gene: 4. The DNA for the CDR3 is TGCGCCAGCAGTGAGACTAGCGGGGGGGATAGAGATACGCAGTATTTT. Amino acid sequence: CASSETSGGDRDTQYF.

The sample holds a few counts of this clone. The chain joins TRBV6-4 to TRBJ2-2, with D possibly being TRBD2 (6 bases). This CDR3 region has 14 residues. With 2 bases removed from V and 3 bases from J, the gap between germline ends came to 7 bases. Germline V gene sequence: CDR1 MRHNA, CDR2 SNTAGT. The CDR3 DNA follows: TGTGCCAGCAGTGACGGGGAGGACACCGGGGAGCTGTTTTTT. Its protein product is CASSDGEDTGELFF.

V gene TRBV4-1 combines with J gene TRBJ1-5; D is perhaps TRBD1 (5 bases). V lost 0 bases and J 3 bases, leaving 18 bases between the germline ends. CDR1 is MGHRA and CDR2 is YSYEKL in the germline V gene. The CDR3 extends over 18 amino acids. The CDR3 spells CASSQEGGATLVNQPQHF. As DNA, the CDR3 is TGCGCCAGCAGCCAAGAAGGAGGGGCGACCCTAGTCAATCAGCCCCAGCATTTT.

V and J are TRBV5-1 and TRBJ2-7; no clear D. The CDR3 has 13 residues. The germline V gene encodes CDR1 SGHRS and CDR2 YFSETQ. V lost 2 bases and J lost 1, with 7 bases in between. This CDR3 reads CASSFATSYEQYF. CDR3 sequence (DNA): TGCGCCAGCAGCTTCGCCACATCCTACGAGCAGTACTTC.

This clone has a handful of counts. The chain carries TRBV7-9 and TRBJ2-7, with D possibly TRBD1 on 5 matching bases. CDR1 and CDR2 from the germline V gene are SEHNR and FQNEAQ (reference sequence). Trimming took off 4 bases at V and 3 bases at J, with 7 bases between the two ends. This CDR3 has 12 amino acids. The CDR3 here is CASSSQGYEQYF. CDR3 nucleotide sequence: TGTGCCAGCAGCTCGCAGGGCTACGAGCAGTACTTC.

Here the CDR3 DNA reads TGTGCCAGCAGTGAGTACAGGGGTCTTTATGGCTACACCTTC. Translation gives CASSEYRGLYGYTF. This sequence joins TRBV6-1 and TRBJ1-2; 7 nucleotides match TRBD1. The CDR3 has 14 residues. Germline CDR1 is MNHNS and CDR2 is SASEGT. Trimming at V came to 3 bases and at J to 5 bases, leaving 6 bases not matched to a gene.

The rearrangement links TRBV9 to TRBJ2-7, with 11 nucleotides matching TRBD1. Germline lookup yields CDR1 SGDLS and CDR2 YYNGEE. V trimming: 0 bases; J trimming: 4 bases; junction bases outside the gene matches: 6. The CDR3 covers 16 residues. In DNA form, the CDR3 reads TGTGCCAGCAGCGTAGGGTTAGGGACAGGGGGTTACGAGCAGTACTTC. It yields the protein CASSVGLGTGGYEQYF. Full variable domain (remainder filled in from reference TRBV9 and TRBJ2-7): DSGVTQTPKHLITATGQRVTLRCSPRSGDLSVYWYQQSLDQGLQFLIQYYNGEERAKGNILERFSAQQFPDLHSELNLSSLELGDSALYFCASSVGLGTGGYEQYFGPGTRLTVT.

CDR3 sequence (DNA): TGTGCCAGCAGCTACGACAGGGGGCTGAGCGCTGAAGCTTTCTTT. This sequence encodes CASSYDRGLSAEAFF. V usage is TRBV7-9 and J usage is TRBJ1-1, with 10 bases lining up with TRBD1. The CDR3 extends over 15 amino acids. Germline values: CDR1 SEHNR, CDR2 FQNEAQ (reference sequence). Trimming at V came to 4 bases and at J to 6 bases, leaving 8 bases not matched to a gene.

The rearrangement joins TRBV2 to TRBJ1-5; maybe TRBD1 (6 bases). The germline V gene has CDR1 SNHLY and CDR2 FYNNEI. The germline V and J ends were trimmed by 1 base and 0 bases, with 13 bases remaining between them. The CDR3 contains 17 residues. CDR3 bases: TGTGCCAGCAGTGAAGAGGGGGGGGGTTATAGCAATCAGCCCCAGCATTTT. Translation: CASSEEGGGYSNQPQHF.

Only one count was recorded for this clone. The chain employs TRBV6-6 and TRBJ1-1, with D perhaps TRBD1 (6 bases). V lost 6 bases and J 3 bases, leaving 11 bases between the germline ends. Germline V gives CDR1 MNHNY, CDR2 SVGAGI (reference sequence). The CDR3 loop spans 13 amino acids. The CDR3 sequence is CASSPDSYTEAFF. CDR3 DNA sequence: TGTGCCAGCAGCCCGGACAGCTACACTGAAGCTTTCTTT.

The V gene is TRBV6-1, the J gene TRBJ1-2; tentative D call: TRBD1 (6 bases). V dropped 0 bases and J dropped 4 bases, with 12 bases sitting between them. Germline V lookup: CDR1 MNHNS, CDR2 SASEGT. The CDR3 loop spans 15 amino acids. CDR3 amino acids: CASSEALGQFYGYTF. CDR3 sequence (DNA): TGTGCCAGCAGTGAAGCCCTCGGACAGTTCTATGGCTACACCTTC.

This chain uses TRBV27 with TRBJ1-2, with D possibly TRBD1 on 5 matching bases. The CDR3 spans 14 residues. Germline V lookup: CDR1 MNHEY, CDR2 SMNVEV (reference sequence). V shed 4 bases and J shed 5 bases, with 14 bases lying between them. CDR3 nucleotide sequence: TGTGCCAGCAGTTATTCGACAGCCGATTATGGCTACACCTTC. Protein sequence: CASSYSTADYGYTF.

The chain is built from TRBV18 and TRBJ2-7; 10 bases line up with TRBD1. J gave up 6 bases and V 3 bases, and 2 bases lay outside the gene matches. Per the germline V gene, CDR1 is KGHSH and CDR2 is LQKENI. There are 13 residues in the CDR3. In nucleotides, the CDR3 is TGTGCCAGCTCACCTGGACAGGGGGGCGAGCAGTACTTC. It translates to CASSPGQGGEQYF.

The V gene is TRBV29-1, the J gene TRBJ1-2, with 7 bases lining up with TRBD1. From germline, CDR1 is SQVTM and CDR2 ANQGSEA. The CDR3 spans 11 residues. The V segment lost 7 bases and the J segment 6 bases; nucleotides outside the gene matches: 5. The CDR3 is CSAGTENGYTF. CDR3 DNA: TGCAGCGCCGGGACAGAAAATGGCTACACCTTC.

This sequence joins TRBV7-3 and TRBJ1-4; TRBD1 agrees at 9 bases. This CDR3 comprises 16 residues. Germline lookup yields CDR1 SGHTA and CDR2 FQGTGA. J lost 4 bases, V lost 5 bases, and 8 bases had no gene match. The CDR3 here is CASSPTGGIYNEKLFF. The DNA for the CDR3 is TGTGCCAGCAGCCCGACAGGGGGAATTTATAATGAAAAACTGTTTTTT.

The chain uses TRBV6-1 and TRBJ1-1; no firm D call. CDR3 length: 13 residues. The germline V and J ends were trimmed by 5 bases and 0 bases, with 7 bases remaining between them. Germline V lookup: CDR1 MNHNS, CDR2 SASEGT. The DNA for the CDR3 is TGTGCCAGCAGTTTATCCGTGAACACTGAAGCTTTCTTT. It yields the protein CASSLSVNTEAFF.

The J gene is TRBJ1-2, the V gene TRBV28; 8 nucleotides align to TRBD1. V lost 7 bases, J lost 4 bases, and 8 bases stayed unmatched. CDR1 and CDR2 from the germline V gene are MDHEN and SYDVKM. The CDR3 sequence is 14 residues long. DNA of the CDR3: TGTGCCAGCAACGCAGGGGGCGAATCCTATGGCTACACCTTC. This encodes CASNAGGESYGYTF.

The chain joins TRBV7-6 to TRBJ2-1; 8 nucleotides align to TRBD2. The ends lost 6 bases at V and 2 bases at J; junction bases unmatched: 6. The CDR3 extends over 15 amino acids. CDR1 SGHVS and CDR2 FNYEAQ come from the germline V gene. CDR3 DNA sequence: TGTGCCAGCAGTTCCATAGCGGGGCCCTACAATGAGCAGTTCTTC. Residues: CASSSIAGPYNEQFF.